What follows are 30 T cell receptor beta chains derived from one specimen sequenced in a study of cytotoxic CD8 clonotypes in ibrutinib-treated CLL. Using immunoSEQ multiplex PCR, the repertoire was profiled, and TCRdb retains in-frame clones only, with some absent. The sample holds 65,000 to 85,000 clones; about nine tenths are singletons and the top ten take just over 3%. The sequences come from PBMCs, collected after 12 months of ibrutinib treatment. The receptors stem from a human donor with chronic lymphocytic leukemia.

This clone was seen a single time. The CDR3 protein is CASSVFGLASSTDTQYF. Written as DNA, the CDR3 is TGTGCCAGCAGCGTATTTGGTCTAGCCTCTAGCACAGATACGCAGTATTTT. V gene TRBV9 combines with J gene TRBJ2-3; D is perhaps TRBD2 (5 bases). V was trimmed by 1 base and J by 0 bases, leaving 15 bases between them. The CDR3 consists of 17 residues. Germline CDR1 reads SGDLS; CDR2 reads YYNGEE.

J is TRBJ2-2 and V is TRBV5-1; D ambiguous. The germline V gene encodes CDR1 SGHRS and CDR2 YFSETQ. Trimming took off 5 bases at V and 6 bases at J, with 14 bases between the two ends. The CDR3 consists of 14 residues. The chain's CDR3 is CASSWTESAGELFF. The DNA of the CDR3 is TGCGCCAGCAGTTGGACCGAGTCTGCCGGGGAGCTGTTTTTT.

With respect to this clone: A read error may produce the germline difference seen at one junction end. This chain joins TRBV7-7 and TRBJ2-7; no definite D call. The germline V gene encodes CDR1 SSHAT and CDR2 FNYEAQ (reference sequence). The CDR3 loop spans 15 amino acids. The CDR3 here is CASSLGSERFYEQYF. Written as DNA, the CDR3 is TGTGCTAGCAGCTTAGGGTCGGAAAGGTTCTACGAGCAGTACTTC.

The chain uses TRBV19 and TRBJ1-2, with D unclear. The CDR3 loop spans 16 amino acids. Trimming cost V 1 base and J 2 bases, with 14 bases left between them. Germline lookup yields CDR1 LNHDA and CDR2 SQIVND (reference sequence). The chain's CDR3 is CASSIGKRPENYGYTF. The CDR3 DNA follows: TGTGCCAGTAGTATAGGGAAGAGGCCTGAAAACTATGGCTACACCTTC.

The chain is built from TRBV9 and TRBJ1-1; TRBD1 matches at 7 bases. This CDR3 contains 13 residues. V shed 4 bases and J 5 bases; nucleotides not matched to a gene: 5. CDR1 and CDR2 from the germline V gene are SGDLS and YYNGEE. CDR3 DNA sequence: TGTGCCAGCAGCAACCGACAGGGAACTGAAGCTTTCTTT. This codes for CASSNRQGTEAFF.

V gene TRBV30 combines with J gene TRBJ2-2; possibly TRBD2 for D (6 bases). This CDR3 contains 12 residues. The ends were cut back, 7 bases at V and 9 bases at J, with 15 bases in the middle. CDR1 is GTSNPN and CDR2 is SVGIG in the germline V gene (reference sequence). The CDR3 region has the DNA TGTGCCTCCGGGACTCCCCGCCGGGAGCTGTTTTTT. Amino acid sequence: CASGTPRRELFF.

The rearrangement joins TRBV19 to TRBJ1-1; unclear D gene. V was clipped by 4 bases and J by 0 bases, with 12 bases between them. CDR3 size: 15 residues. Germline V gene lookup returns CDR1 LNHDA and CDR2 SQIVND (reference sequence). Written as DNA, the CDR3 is TGTGCCAGTAGTACTAGGGAACAGTTGAACACTGAAGCTTTCTTT. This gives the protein CASSTREQLNTEAFF.

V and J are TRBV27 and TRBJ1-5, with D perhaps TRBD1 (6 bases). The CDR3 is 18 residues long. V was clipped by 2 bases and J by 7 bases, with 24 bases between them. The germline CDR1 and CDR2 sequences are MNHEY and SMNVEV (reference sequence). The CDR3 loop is CASSLRGAPPEVNQPQHF. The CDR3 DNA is TGTGCCAGCAGTTTACGGGGGGCGCCTCCGGAGGTAAACCAGCCCCAGCATTTT.

The DNA of the CDR3 is TGCGCCAGCAGTGAGTCGCCCGGACTAGCGGGAGGGGAGAACACCGGGGAGCTGTTTTTT. Protein product: CASSESPGLAGGENTGELFF. The genes are TRBV10-1 and TRBJ2-2; 15 nucleotides line up with TRBD2. Germline V gene lookup returns CDR1 WNHNN and CDR2 SYGVQD (reference sequence). The CDR3 is made up of 20 amino acids. V lost 0 bases, J lost 1 base, and 6 bases stayed unmatched.

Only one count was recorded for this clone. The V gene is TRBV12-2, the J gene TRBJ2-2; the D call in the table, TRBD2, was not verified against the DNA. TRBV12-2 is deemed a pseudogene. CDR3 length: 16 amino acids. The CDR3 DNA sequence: TGTGCAAGTCGCCCGACTAGCGAGGACACCACCGGGGAGCTGTTTTTT. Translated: CASRPTSEDTTGELFF.

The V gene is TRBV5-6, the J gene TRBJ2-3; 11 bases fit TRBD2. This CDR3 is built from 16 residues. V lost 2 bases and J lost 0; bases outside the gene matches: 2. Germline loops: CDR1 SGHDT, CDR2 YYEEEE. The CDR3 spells CASSLRTSGSTDTQYF. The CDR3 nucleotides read TGTGCCAGCAGCTTACGGACTAGCGGGAGCACAGATACGCAGTATTTT.

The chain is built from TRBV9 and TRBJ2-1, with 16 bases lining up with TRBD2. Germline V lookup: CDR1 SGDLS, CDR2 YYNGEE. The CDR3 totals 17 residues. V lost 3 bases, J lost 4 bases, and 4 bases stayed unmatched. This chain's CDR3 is CASSEGTSGRGYNEQFF. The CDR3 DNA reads TGTGCCAGCAGCGAAGGGACTAGCGGGAGGGGTTACAATGAGCAGTTCTTC.

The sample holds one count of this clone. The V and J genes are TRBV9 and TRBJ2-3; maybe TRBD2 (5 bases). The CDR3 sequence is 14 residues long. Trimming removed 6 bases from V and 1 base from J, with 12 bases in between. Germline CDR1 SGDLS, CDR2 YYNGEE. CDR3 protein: CASNPGSGTDTQYF. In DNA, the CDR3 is TGTGCCAGCAACCCGGGATCCGGCACAGATACGCAGTATTTT.

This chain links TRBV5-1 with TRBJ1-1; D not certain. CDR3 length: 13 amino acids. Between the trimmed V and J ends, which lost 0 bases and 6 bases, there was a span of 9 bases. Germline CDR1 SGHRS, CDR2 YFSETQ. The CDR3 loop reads CASSLDTVAEAFF. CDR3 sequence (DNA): TGCGCCAGCAGCTTGGATACGGTAGCTGAAGCTTTCTTT.

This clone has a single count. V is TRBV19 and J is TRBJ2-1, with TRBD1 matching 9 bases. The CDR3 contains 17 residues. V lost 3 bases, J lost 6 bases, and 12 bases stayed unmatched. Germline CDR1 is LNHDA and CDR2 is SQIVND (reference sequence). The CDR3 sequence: CASSIVKQGARGNEQFF. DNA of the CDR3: TGTGCCAGTAGTATTGTAAAACAGGGGGCCCGGGGCAATGAGCAGTTCTTC.

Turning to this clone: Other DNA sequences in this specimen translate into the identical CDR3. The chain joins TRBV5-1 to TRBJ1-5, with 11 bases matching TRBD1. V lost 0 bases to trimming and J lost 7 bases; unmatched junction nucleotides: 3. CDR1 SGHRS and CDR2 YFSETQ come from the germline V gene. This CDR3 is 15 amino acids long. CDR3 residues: CASSLAGQGGQPQHF. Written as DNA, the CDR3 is TGCGCCAGCAGCTTGGCGGGACAGGGGGGGCAGCCCCAGCATTTT.

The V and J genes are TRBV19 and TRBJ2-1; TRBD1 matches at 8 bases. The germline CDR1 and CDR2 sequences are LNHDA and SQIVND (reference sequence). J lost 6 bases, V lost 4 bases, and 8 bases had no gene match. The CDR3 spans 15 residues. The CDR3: CASSTGQGRANEQFF. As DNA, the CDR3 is TGTGCCAGTAGTACCGGACAGGGTCGGGCCAATGAGCAGTTCTTC.

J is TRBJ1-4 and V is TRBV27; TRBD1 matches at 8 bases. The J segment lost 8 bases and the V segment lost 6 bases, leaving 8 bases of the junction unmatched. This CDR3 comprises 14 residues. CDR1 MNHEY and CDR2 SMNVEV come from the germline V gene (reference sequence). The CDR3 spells CASRRQGSGEKLFF. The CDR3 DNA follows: TGTGCCAGCAGGCGACAGGGGTCAGGGGAAAAACTGTTTTTT.

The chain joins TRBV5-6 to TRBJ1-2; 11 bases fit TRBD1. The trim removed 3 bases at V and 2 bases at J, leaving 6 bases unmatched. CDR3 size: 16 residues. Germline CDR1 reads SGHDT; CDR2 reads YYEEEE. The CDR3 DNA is TGTGCCAGCAGCTCTCTGAGGACAGGGGGCAACTATGGCTACACCTTC. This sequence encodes CASSSLRTGGNYGYTF.

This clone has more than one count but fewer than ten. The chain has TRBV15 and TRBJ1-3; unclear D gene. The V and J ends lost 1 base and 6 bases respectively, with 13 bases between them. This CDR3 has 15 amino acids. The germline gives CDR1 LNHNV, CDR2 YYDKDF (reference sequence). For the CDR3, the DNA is TGTGCCACCAGCAGAGCAACAGAACCGACAAACACCATATATTTT. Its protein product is CATSRATEPTNTIYF.

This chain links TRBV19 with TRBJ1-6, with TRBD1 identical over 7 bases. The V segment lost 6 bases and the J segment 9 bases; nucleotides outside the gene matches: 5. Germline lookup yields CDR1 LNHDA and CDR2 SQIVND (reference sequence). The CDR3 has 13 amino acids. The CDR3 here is CASSTDRASPLHF. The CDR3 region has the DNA TGTGCCAGTAGCACAGACAGGGCTTCACCCCTCCACTTT.

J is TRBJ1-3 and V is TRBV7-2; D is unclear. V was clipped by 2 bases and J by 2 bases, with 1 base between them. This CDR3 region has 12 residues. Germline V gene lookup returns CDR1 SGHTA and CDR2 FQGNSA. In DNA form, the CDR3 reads TGTGCCAGCAGCTTAACTGGAAACACCATATATTTT. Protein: CASSLTGNTIYF. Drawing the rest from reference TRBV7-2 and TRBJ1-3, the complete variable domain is GAGVSQSPSNKVTEKGKDVELRCDPISGHTALYWYRQSLGQGLEFLIYFQGNSAPDKSGLPSDRFSAERTGGSVSTLTIQRTQQEDSAVYLCASSLTGNTIYFGEGSWLTVV.

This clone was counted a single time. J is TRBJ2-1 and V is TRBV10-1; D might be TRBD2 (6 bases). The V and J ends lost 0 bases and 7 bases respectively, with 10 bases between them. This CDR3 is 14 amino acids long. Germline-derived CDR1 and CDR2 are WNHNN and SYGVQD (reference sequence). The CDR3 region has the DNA TGCGCCAGCAGTGAGTCTTTGGAGGGGAATGAGCAGTTCTTC. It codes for CASSESLEGNEQFF.

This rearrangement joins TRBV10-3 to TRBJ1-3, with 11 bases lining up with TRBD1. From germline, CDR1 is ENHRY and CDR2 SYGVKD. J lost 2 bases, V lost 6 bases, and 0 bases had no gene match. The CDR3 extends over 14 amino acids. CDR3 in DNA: TGTGCCATCAGGGGACAGGGGGCTGGAAACACCATATATTTT. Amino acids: CAIRGQGAGNTIYF.

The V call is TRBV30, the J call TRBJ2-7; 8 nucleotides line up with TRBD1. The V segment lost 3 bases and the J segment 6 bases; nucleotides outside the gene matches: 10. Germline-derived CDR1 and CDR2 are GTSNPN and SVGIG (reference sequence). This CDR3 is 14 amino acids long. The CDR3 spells CAWSLGQGVREQYF. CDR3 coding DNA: TGTGCCTGGAGCCTCGGACAGGGAGTGCGCGAGCAGTACTTC.

The CDR3 loop reads CASTQGQTRGYTEAFF. CDR3 nucleotides: TGTGCCAGTACCCAGGGACAGACGCGAGGGTACACTGAAGCTTTCTTT. This chain connects TRBV19 to TRBJ1-1, with TRBD1 matching over 7 bases. V dropped 7 bases and J dropped 3; count of bases not matched to a gene: 14. The CDR3 is 16 amino acids. Germline values: CDR1 LNHDA, CDR2 SQIVND (reference sequence).

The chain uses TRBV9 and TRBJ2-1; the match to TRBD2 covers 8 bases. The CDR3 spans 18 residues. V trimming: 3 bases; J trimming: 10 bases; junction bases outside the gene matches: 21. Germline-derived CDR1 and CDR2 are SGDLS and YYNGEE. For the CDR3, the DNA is TGTGCCAGCAGCGAGGAGGGTTTGCCAGCGGGAGTAGGATTGGAGCAGTTCTTC. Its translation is CASSEEGLPAGVGLEQFF.

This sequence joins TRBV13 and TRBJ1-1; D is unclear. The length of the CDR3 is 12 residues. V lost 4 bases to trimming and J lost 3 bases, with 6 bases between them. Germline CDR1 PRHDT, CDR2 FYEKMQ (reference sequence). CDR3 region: CASSSRDTEAFF. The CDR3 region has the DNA TGTGCCAGCAGCTCCAGAGACACTGAAGCTTTCTTT.

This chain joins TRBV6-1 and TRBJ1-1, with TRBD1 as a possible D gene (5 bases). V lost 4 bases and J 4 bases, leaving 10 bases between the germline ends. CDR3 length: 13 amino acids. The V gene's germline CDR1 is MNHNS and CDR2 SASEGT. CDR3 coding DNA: TGTGCCAGCAGTGCAGGGCGGAGCACTGAAGCTTTCTTT. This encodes CASSAGRSTEAFF.

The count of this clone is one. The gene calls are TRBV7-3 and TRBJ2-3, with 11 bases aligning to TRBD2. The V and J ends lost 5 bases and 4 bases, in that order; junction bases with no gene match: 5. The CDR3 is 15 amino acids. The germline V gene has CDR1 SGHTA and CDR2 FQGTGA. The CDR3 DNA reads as TGTGCCAGCAGCCTTGGACTAGCGGGTGCAGATACGCAGTATTTT. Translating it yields CASSLGLAGADTQYF.